This T cell receptor (beta chain) was sequenced in a study of Graves' ophthalmopathy and Graves' hyperthyroidism. Study-level background: At initial diagnosis, peripheral blood was obtained, and this preceded any treatment.

Overall study results and limits: The majority of expanded thyroid clonotypes above 0.001 frequency also occurred in blood.

This CDR3 is built from 16 residues. Germline CDR1 reads MGHRA; CDR2 reads YSYEKL. The V segment lost 1 base and the J segment 6 bases; nucleotides outside the gene matches: 7. RNA transcripts served as template for amplifying TCR beta CDR3 sequences. RT-PCR in the first round used HTBI primers; a second-round multiplex PCR followed. From the multiplex PCR reads, TCRdb called clonotypes with MiXCR, one entry per CDR3 protein. Seen here are approximately 480,000 distinct CDR3 sequences, roughly an eighth observed once, and the top ten hold 8% to 10%. In donors with ophthalmopathy, activity was moderate-to-severe, with CAS ≥3, NOSPECS ≥4 and duration under 3 months. An approximately 10 ml volume of fresh peripheral blood provided the PBMCs. There are many counts of this clonotype. The antigen is not known.

What was sequenced was blood. This chain connects TRBV4-1 to TRBJ2-2; TRBD1 matches at 8 bases. The source is a woman aged 25 to 39 with Graves' ophthalmopathy. The CDR3 protein is CASSQVPGQAAGELFF. In nucleotides, the CDR3 is TGCGCCAGCAGCCAAGTTCCGGGACAGGCTGCCGGGGAGCTGTTTTTT.